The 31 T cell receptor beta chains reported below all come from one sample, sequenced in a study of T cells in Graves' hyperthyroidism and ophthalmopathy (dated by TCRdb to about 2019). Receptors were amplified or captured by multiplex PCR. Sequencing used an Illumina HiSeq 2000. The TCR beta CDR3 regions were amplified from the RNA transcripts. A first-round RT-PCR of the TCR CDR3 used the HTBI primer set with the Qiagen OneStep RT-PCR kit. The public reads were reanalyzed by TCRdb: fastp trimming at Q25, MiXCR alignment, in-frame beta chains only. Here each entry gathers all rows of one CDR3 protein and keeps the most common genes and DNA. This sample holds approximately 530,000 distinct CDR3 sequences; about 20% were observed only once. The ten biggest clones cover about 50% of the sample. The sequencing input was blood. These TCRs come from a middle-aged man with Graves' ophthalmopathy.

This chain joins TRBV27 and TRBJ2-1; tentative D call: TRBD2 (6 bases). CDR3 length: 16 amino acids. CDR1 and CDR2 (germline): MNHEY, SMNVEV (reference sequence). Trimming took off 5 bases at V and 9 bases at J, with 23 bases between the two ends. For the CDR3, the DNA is TGTGCCAGCAGTCTGCCGGGAGTGACTACATTCGGTGAGCAGTTCTTC. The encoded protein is CASSLPGVTTFGEQFF.

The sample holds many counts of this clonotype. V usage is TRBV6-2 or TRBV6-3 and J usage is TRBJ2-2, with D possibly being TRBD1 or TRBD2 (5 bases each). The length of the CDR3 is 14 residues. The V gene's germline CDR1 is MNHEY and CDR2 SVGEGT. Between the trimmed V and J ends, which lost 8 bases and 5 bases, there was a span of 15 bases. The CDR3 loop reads CASQEGPRTGELFF. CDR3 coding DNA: TGTGCCAGCCAAGAGGGACCGCGGACCGGGGAGCTGTTTTTT.

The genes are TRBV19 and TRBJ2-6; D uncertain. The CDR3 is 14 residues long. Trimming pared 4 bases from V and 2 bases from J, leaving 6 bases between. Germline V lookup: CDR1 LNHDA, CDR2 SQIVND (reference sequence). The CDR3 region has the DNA TGTGCCAGTAGTAGATCCCCTGGGGCCAACGTCCTGACTTTC. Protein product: CASSRSPGANVLTF.

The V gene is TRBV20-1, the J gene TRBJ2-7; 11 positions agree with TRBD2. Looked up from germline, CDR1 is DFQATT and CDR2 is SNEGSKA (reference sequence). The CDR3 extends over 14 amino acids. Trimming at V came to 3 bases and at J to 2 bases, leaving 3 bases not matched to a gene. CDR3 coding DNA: TGCAGTGCTAGGGGTAGCGGGAGGGCCTACGAGCAGTACTTC. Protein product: CSARGSGRAYEQYF.

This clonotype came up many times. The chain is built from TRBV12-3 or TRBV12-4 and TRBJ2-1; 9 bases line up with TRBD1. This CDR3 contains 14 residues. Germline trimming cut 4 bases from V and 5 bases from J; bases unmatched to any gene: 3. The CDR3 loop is CASSSWTGDNEQFF. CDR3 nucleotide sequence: TGTGCCAGCAGTTCCTGGACAGGGGACAATGAGCAGTTCTTC.

CDR3 DNA: TGCAGCACAACACCACCTGACAGGGGGTTCTATGAGCAGTTCTTC. Its protein product is CSTTPPDRGFYEQFF. The rearrangement uses TRBV29-1 and TRBJ2-1; 9 bases are shared with TRBD1. Germline lookup yields CDR1 SQVTM and CDR2 ANQGSEA. This CDR3 comprises 15 residues. V shed 8 bases and J 8 bases; nucleotides not matched to a gene: 16.

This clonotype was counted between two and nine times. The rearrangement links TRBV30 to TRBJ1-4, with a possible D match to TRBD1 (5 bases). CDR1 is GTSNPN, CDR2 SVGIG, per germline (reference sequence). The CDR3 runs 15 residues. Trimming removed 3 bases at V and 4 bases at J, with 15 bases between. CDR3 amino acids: CAWRITTAFNEKLFF. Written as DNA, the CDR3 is TGTGCCTGGAGGATAACGACAGCCTTTAATGAAAAACTGTTTTTT.

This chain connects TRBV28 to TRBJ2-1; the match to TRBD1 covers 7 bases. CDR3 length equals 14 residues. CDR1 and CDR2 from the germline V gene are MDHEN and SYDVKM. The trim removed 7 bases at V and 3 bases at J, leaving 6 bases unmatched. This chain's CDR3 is CASIPDRIYNEQFF. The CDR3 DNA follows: TGTGCCAGCATTCCGGACAGGATCTACAATGAGCAGTTCTTC.

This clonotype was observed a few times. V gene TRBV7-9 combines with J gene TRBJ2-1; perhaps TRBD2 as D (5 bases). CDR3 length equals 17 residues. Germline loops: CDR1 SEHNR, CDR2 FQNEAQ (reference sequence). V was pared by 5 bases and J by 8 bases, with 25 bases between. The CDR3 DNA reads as TGTGCCAGCAGCCCCGGCCGTCAGCGGAGGAACGGGGATGAGCAGTTCTTC. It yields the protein CASSPGRQRRNGDEQFF.

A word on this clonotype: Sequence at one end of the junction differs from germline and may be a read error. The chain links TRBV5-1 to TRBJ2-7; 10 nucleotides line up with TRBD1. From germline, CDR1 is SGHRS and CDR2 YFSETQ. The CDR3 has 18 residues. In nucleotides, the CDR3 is TGTGCCAGCAGTTGGGACAGGGGCCTCCTCCTTAGCTCCTACGAGCAGTACTTC. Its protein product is CASSWDRGLLLSSYEQYF.

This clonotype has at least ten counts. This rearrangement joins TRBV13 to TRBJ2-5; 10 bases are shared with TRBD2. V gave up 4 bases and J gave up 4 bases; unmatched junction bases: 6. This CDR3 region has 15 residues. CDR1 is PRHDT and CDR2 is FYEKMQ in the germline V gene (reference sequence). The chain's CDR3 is CASSYRTSGRETQYF. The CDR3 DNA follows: TGTGCCAGCAGCTATAGGACTAGCGGCCGAGAGACCCAGTACTTC.

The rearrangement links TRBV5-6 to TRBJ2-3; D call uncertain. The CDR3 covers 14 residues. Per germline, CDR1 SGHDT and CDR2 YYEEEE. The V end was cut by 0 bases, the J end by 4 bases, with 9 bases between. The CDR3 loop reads CASSLGTYADTQYF. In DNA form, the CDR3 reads TGTGCCAGCAGCTTGGGGACCTACGCAGATACGCAGTATTTT. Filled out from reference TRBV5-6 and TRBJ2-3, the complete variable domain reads DAGVTQSPTHLIKTRGQQVTLRCSPKSGHDTVSWYQQALGQGPQFIFQYYEEEERQRGNFPDRFSGHQFPNYSSELNVNALLLGDSALYLCASSLGTYADTQYFGPGTRLTVL.

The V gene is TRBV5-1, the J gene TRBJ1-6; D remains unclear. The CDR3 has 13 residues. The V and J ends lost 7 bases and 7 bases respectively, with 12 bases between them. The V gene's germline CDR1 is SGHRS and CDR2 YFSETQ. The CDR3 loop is CASGKGYNSPLHF. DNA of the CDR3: TGCGCCAGCGGGAAGGGATACAATTCACCCCTCCACTTT.

CDR3 in amino acids: CASSMGQGAANTEAFF. The CDR3 DNA reads as TGTGCCAGTAGTATGGGACAGGGGGCAGCGAACACTGAAGCTTTCTTT. The chain links TRBV19 to TRBJ1-1, with 12 positions matching TRBD1. V was clipped by 3 bases and J by 1 base; unmatched bases: 3. The CDR3 spans 16 residues. Germline CDR1 and CDR2: LNHDA and SQIVND (reference sequence).

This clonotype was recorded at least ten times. The CDR3 nucleotides are TGTGCCAGCAGCTTATCCCCCGGGACGCTCCAAGAGACCCAGTACTTC. This encodes CASSLSPGTLQETQYF. This chain links TRBV11-2 with TRBJ2-5; possibly TRBD1 or TRBD2 for D (5 bases each). Germline V gene sequence: CDR1 SGHAT, CDR2 FQNNGV. This CDR3 is built from 16 residues. With 2 bases removed from V and 1 base from J, the gap between germline ends came to 14 bases.

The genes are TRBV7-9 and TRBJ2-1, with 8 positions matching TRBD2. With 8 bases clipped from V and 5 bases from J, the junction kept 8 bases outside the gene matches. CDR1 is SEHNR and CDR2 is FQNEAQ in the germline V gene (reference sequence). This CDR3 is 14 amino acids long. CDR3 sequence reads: CASRSGSLNNEQFF. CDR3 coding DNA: TGTGCCAGCCGCAGCGGGAGCCTAAACAATGAGCAGTTCTTC.

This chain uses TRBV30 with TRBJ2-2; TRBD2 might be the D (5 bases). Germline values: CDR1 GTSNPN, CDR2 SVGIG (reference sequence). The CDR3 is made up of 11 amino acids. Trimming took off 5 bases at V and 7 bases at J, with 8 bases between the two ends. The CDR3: CAWGLHGELFF. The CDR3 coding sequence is TGTGCCTGGGGACTTCACGGGGAGCTGTTTTTT.

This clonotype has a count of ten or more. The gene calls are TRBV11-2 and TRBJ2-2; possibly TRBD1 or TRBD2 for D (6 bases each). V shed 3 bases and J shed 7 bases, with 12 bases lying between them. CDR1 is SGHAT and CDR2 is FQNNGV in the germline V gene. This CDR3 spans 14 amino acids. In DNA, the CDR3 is TGTGCCAGCAGCTTGGGGGGCGGGGTCGGGGAGCTGTTTTTT. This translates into CASSLGGGVGELFF. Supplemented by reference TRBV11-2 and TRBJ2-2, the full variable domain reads EAGVAQSPRYKIIEKRQSVAFWCNPISGHATLYWYQQILGQGPKLLIQFQNNGVVDDSQLPKDRFSAERLKGVDSTLKIQPAKLEDSAVYLCASSLGGGVGELFFGEGSRLTVL.

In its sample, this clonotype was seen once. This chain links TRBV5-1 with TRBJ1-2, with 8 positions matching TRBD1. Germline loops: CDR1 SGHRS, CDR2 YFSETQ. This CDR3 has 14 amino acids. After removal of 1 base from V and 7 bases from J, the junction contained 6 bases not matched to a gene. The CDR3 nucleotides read TGCGCCAGCAGCTTGCCCCAGGGGGCTGGTGGCTACACCTTC. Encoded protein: CASSLPQGAGGYTF.

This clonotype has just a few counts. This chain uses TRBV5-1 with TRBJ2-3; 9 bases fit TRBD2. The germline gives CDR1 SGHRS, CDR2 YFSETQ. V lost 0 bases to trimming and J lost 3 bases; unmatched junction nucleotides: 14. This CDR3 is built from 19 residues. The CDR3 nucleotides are TGCGCCAGCAGCTTGGATTCGGCGGGGGGGCCACCGATAACAGATACGCAGTATTTT. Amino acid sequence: CASSLDSAGGPPITDTQYF.

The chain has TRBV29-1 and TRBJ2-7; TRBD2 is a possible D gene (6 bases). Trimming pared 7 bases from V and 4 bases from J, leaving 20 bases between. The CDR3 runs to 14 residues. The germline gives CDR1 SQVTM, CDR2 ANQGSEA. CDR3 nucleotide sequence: TGCAGCGCCTCCCTCGGGGGAGTTGGGTACGAGCAGTACTTC. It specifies CSASLGGVGYEQYF.

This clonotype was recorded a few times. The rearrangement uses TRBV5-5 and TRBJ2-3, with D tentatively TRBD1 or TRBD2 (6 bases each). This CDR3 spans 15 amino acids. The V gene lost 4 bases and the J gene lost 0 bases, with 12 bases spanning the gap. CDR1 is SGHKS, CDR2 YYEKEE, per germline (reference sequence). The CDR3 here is CASSHRGPSTDTQYF. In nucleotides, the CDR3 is TGTGCCAGCAGCCACCGGGGGCCCAGCACAGATACGCAGTATTTT.

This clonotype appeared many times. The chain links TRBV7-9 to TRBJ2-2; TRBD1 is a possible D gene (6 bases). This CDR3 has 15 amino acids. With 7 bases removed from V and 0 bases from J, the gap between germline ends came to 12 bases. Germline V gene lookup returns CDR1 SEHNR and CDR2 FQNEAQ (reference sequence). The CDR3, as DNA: TGTGCCAGCACCCCGGACAGAGCGAACACCGGGGAGCTGTTTTTT. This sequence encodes CASTPDRANTGELFF.

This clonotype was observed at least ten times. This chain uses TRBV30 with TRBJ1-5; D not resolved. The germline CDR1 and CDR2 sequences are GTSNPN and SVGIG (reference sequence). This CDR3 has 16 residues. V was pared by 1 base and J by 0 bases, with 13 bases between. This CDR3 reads CAWSARTPYSNQPQHF. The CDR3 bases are TGTGCCTGGAGTGCACGGACGCCTTATAGCAATCAGCCCCAGCATTTT.

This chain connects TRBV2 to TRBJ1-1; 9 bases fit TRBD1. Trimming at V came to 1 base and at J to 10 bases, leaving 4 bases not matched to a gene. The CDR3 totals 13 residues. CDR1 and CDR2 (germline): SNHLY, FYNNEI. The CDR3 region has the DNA TGTGCCAGCAGTGAAGACAGGGGGCTACCAGCTTTCTTT. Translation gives CASSEDRGLPAFF.

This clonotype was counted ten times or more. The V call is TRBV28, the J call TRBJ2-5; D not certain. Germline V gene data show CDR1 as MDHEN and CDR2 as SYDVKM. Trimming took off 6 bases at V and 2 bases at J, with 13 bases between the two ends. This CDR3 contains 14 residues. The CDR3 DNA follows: TGTGCCAGCAGGCTTACCCACACTCAAGAGACCCAGTACTTC. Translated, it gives CASRLTHTQETQYF.

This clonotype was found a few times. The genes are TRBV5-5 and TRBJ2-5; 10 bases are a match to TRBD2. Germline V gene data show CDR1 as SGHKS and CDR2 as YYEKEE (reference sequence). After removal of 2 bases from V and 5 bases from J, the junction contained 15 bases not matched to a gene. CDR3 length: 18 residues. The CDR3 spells CASSLLPSGSGVLETQYF. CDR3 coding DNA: TGTGCCAGCAGCTTACTCCCTAGCGGGAGCGGGGTCTTGGAGACCCAGTACTTC.

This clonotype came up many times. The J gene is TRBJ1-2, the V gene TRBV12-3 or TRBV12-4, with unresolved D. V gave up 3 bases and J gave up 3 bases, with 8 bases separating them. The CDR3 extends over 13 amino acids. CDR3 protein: CASSFIRYYGYTF. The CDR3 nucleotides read TGTGCCAGCAGTTTTATAAGATACTATGGCTACACCTTC.

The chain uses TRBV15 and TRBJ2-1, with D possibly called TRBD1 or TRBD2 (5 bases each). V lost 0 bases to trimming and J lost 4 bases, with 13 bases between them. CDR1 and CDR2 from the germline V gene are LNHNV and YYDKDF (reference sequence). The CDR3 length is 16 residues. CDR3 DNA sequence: TGTGCCACCAGCAGAGAACGCCCGGGGCATTACAATGAGCAGTTCTTC. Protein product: CATSRERPGHYNEQFF.

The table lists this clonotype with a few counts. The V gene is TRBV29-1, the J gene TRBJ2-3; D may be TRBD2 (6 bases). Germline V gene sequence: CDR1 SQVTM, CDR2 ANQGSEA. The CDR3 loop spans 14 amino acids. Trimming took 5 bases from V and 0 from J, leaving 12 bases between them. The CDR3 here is CSVTLGTSTDTQYF. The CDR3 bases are TGCAGCGTTACCCTAGGGACTAGCACAGATACGCAGTATTTT.

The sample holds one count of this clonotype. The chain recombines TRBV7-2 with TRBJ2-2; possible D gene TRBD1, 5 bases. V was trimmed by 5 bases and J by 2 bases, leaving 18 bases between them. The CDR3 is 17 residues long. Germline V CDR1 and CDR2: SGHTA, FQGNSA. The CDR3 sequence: CASSPDSGRANTGELFF. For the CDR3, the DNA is TGTGCCAGCAGCCCCGACAGTGGACGGGCAAACACCGGGGAGCTGTTTTTT.